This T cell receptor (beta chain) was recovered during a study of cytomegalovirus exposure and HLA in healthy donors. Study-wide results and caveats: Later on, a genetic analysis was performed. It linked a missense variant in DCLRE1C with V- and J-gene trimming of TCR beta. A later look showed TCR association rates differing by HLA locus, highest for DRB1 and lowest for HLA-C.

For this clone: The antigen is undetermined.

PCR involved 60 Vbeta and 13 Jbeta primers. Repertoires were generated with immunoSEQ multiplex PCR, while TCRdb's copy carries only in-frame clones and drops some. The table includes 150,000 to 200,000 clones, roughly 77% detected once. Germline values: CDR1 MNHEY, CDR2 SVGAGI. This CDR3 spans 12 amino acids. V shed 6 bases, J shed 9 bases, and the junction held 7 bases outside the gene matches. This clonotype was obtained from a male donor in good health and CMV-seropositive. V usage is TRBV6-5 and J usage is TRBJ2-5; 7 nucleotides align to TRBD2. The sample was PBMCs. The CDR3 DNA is TGTGCCAGCAGAATGGACCGGGGGGCCCAGTACTTC. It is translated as CASRMDRGAQYF.